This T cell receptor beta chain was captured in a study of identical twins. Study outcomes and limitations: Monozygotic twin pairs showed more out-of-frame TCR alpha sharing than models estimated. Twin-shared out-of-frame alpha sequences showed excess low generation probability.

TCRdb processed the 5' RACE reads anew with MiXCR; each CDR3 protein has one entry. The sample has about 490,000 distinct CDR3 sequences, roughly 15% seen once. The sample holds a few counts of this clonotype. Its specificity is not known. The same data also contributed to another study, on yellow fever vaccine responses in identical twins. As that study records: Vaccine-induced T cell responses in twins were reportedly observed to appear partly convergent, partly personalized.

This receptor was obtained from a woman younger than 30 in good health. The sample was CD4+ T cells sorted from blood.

DNA of the CDR3: TGTGCCATCAGTGGACTAAGGAATGAGCAGTTCTTC. It translates to CAISGLRNEQFF. The J gene is TRBJ2-1, the V gene TRBV10-3; possible D gene TRBD2, 5 bases. Germline CDR1 reads ENHRY; CDR2 reads SYGVKD. The CDR3 spans 12 residues. With 4 bases removed from V and 7 bases from J, the gap between germline ends came to 8 bases.